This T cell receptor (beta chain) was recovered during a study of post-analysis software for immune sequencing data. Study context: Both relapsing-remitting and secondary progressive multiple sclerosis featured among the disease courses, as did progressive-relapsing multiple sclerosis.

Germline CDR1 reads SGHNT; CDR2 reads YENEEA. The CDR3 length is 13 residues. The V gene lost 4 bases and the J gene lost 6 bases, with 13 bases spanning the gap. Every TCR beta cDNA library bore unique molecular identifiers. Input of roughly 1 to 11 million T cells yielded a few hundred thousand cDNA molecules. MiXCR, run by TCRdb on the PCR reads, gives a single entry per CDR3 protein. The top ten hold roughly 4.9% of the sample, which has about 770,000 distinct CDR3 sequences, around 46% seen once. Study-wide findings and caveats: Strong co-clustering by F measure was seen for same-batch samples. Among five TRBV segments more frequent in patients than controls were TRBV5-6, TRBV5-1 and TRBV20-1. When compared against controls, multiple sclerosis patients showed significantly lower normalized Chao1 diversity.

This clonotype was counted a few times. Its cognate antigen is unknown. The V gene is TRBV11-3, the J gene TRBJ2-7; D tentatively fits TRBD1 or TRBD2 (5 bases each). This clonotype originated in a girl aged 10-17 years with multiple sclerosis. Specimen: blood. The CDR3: CASSSGPLSEQYF. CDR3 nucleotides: TGTGCCAGCAGCTCGGGACCACTCTCCGAGCAGTACTTC.